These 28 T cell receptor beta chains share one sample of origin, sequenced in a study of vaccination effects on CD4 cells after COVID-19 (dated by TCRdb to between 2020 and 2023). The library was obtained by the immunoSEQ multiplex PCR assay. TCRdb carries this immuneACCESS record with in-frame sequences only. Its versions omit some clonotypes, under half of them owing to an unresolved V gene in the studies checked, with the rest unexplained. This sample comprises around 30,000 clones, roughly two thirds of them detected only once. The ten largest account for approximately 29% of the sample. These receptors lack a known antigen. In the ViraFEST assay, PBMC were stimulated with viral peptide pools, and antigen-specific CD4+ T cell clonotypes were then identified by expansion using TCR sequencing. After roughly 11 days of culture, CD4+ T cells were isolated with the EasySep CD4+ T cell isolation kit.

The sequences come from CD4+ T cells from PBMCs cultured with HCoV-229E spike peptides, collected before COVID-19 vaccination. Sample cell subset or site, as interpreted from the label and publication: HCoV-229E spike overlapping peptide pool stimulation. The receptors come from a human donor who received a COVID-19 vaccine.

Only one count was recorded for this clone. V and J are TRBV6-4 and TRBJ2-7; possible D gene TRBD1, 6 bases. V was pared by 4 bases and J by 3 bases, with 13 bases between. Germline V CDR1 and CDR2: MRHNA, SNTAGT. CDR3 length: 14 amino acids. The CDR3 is CASSGDRTDYEQYF. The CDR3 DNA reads TGTGCCAGCAGTGGCGACAGGACGGACTACGAGCAGTACTTC.

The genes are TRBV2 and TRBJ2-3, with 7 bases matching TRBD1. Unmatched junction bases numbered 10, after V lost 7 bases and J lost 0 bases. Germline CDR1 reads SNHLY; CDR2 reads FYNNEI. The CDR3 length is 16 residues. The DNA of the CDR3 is TGTGCCAGCACAGGACAGGCTGGGGCGAGCACAGATACGCAGTATTTT. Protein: CASTGQAGASTDTQYF.

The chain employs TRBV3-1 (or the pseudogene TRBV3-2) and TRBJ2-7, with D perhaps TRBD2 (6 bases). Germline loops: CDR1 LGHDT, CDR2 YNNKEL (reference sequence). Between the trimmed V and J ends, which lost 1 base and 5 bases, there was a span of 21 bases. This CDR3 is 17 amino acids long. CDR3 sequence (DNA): TGTGCCAGCAGCCAAGCGGTTCACACGGGAGTTCCCCACGAGCAGTACTTC. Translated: CASSQAVHTGVPHEQYF.

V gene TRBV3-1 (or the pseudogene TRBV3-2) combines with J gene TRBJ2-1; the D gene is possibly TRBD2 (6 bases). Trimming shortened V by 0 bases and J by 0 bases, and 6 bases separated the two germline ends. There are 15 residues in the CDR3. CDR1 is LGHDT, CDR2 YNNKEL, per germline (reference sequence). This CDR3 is CASSQDSGSYNEQFF. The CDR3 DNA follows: TGTGCCAGCAGCCAAGATAGCGGCTCCTACAATGAGCAGTTCTTC.

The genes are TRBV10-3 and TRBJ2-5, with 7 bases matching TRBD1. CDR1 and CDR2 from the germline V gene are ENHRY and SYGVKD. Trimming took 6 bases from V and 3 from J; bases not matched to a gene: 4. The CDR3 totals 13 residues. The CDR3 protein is CAIRETGKETQYF. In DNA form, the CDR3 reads TGTGCCATCAGGGAGACAGGGAAAGAGACCCAGTACTTC.

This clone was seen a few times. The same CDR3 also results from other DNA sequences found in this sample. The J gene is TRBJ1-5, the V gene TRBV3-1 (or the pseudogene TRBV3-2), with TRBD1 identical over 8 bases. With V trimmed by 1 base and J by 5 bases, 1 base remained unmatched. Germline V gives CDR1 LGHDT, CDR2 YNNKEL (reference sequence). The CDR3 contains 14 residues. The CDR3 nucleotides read TGTGCCAGCAGCCAAGCAGGGGGCGATCAGCCCCAGCATTTT. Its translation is CASSQAGGDQPQHF.

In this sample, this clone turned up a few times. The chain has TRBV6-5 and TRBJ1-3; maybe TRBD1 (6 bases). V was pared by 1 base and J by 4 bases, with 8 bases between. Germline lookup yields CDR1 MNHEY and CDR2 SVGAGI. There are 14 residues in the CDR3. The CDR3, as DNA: TGTGCCAGCAGTTACTTAGGACAGGGAAACACCATATATTTT. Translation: CASSYLGQGNTIYF.

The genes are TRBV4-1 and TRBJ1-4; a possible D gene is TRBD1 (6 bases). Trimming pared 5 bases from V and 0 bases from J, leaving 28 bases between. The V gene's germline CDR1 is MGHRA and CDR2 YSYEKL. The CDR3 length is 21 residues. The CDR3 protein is CASSTSGGQRGAPTTNEKLFF. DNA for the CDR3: TGCGCCAGCAGCACTTCCGGGGGACAAAGGGGGGCCCCTACAACTAATGAAAAACTGTTTTTT.

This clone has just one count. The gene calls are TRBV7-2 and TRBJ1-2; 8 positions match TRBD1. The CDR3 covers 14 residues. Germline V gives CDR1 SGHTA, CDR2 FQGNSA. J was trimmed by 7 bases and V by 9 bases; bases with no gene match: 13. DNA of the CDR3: TGTGCCAGTACACGGGGCCAGGGGGCTTTTGGCTACACCTTC. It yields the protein CASTRGQGAFGYTF.

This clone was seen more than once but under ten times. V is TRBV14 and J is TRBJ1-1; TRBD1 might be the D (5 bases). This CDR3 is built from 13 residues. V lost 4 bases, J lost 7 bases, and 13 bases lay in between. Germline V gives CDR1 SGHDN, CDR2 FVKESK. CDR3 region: CASSRFDQGEAFF. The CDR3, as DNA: TGTGCCAGCAGCCGTTTCGACCAGGGTGAAGCTTTCTTT.

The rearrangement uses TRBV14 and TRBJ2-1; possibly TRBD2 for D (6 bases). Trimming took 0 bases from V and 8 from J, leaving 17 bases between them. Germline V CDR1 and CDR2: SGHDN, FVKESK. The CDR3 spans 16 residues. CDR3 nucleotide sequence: TGTGCCAGCAGCCAAGATCTAGGCCTAGCGAAAGATGAGCAGTTCTTC. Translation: CASSQDLGLAKDEQFF.

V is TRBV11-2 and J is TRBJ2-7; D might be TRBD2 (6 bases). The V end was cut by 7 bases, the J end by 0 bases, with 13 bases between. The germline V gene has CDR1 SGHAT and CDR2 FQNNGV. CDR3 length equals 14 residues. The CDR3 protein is CASTRGTVSYEQYF. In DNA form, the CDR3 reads TGTGCCAGCACTAGAGGGACTGTCTCCTACGAGCAGTACTTC.

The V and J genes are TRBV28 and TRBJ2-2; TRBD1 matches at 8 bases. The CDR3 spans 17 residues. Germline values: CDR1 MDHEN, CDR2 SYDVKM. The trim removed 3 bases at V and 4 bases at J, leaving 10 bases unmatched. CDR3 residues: CASSFRGQGSGTGELFF. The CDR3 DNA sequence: TGTGCCAGCAGTTTCCGTGGACAGGGCAGTGGCACCGGGGAGCTGTTTTTT. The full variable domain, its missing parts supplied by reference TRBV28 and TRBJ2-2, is DVKVTQSSRYLVKRTGEKVFLECVQDMDHENMFWYRQDPGLGLRLIYFSYDVKMKEKGDIPEGYSVSREKKERFSLILESASTNQTSMYLCASSFRGQGSGTGELFFGEGSRLTVL.

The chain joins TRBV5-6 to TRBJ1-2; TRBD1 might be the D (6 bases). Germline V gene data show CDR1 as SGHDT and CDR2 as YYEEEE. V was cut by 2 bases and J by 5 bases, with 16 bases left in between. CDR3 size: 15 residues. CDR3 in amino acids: CASSLVAGAEYGYTF. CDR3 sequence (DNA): TGTGCCAGCAGCTTAGTTGCAGGGGCTGAATATGGCTACACCTTC.

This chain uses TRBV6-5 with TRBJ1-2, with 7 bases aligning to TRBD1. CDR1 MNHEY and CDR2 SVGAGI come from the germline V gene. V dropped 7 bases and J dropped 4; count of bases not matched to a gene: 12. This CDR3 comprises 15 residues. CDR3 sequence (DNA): TGTGCCAGCATCTTCCGACGGGACAGCCCCTATGGCTACACCTTC. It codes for CASIFRRDSPYGYTF.

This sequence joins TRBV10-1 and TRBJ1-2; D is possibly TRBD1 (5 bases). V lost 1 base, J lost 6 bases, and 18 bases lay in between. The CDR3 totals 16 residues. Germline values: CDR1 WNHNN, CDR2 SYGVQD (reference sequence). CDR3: CASSEYQGGDDDGYTF. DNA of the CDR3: TGCGCCAGCAGTGAGTACCAGGGTGGGGATGATGATGGCTACACCTTC.

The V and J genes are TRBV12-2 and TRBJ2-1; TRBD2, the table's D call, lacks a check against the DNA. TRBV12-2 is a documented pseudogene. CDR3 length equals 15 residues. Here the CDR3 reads CASRSANDEDNEQFF. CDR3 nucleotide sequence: TGTGCAAGTCGCTCCGCCAATGACGAGGACAATGAGCAGTTCTTC.

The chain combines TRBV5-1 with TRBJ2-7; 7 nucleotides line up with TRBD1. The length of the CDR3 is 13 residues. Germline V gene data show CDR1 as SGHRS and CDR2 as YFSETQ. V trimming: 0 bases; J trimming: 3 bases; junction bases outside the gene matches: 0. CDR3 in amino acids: CASSLDRGYEQYF. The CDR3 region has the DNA TGCGCCAGCAGCTTGGACAGGGGCTACGAGCAGTACTTC.

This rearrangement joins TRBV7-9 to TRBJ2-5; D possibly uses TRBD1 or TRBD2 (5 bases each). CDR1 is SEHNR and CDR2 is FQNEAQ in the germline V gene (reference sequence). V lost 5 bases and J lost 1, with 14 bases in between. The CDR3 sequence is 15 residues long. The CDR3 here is CASSTGVGGQETQYF. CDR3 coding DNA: TGTGCCAGCAGCACCGGGGTTGGGGGCCAAGAGACCCAGTACTTC.

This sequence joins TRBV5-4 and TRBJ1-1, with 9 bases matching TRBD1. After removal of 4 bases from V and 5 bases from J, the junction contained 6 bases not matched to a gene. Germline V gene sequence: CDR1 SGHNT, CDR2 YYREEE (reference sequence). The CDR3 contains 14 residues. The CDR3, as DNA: TGTGCCAGCAGCCCGGACAGGGGTACGACTGAAGCTTTCTTT. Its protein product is CASSPDRGTTEAFF.

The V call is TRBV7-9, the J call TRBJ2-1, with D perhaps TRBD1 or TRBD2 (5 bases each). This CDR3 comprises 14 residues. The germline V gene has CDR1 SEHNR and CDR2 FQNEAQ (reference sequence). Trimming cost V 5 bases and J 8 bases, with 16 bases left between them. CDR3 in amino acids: CASSRAEGRDEQFF. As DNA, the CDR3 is TGTGCCAGCAGCCGTGCCGAGGGGCGGGATGAGCAGTTCTTC.

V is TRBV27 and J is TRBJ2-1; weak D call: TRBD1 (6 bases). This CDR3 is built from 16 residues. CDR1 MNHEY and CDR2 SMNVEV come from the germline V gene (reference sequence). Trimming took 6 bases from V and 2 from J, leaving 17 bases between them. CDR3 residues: CASSHKTGPPYNEQFF. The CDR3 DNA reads TGTGCCAGCAGCCACAAGACAGGTCCTCCCTACAATGAGCAGTTCTTC.

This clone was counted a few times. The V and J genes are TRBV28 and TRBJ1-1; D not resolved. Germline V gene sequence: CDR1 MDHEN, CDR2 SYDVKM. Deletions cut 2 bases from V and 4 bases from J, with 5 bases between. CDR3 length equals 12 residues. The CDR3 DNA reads TGTGCCAGCAGTTTAATGAGCACTGAAGCTTTCTTT. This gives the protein CASSLMSTEAFF.

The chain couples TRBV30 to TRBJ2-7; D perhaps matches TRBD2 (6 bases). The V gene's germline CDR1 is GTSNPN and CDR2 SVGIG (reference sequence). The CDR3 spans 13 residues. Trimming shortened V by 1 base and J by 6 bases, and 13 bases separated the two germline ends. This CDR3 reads CAWSGLAQSEQYF. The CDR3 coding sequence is TGTGCCTGGAGTGGGCTAGCGCAGAGCGAGCAGTACTTC.

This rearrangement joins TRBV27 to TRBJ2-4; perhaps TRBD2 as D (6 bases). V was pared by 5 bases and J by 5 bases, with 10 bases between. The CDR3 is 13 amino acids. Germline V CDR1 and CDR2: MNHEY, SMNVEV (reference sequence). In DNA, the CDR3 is TGTGCCAGCAGTCCGGGACTTCAAAACATTCAGTACTTC. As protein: CASSPGLQNIQYF.

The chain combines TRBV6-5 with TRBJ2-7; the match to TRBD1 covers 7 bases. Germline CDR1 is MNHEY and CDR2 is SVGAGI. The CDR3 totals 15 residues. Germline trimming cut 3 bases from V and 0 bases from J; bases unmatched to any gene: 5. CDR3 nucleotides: TGTGCCAGCAGTTATAATCGGGACAGCTCCTACGAGCAGTACTTC. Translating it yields CASSYNRDSSYEQYF.

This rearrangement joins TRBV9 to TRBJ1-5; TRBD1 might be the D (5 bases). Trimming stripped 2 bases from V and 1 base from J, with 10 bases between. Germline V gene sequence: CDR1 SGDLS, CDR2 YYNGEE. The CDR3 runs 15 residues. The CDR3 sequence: CASSVWGESNQPQHF. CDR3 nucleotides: TGTGCCAGCAGCGTGTGGGGGGAGAGCAATCAGCCCCAGCATTTT.

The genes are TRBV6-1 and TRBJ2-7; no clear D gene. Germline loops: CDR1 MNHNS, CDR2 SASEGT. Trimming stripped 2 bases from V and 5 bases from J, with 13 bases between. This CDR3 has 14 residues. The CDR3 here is CASSEYPPIDEQYF. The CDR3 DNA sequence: TGTGCCAGCAGTGAATACCCACCTATCGACGAGCAGTACTTC.